This T cell receptor beta chain derives from a study of beta chain features in type 1 diabetes. About the study: Across all samples, over 85 million sorted cells were examined. Study-level points and caveats: cDNA sequencing could over-represent cells with high TCR expression. Type 1 diabetes patients had VDJ junctions that carried fewer insertions and more deletions. Among patients with Type 1 diabetes, TCRB CDR3s were moderately but significantly shorter in every one of the four CD4+ subsets.

This clone was counted between two and nine times. Its antigen is unidentified. CDR3 length: 15 amino acids. Per the germline V gene, CDR1 is SGHTA and CDR2 is FQGNSA. V lost 1 base, J lost 4 bases, and 11 bases lay in between. cDNA synthesis used the whole RNA isolate, giving expressed TCRB sequences. Sequenced by immunoSEQ multiplex PCR; TCRdb stores in-frame clones only, minus some. The sample has over 300,000 clones; roughly 9% are singletons. The chain links TRBV7-2 to TRBJ1-3; the D is unclear. The sequenced sample was central memory CD4+ T cells from blood. The sequence came from a man between 25 and 39 years old with type 1 diabetes. DNA of the CDR3: TGTGCCAGCAGCTTAGGCTCGGGTGCGGGAAACACCATATATTTT. It is translated as CASSLGSGAGNTIYF. Looking up the rest from reference TRBV7-2 and TRBJ1-3 gives the full variable domain: GAGVSQSPSNKVTEKGKDVELRCDPISGHTALYWYRQSLGQGLEFLIYFQGNSAPDKSGLPSDRFSAERTGGSVSTLTIQRTQQEDSAVYLCASSLGSGAGNTIYFGEGSWLTVV.